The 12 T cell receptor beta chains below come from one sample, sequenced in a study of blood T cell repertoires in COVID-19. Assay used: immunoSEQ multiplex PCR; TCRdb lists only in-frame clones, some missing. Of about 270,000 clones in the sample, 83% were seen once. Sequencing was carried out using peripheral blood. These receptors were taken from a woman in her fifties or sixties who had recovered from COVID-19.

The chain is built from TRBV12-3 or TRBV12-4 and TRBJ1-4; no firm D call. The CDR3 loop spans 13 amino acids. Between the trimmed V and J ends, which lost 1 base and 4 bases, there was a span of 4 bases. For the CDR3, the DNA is TGTGCCAGCAGTTTAGAGCGTAATGAAAAACTGTTTTTT. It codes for CASSLERNEKLFF.

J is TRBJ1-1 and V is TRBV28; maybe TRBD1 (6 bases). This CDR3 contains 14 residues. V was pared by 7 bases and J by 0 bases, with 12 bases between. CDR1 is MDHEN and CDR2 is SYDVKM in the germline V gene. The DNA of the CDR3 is TGTGCCAGCATATGGGGGCAGCTGAACACTGAAGCTTTCTTT. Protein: CASIWGQLNTEAFF.

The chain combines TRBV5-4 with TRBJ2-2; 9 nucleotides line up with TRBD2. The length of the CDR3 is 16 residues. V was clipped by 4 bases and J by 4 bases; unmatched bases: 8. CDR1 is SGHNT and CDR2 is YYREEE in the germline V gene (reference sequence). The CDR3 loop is CASSPSGKIGTGELFF. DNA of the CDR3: TGTGCCAGCAGCCCTAGCGGGAAGATCGGCACCGGGGAGCTGTTTTTT. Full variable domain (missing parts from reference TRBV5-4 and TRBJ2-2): ETGVTQSPTHLIKTRGQQVTLRCSSQSGHNTVSWYQQALGQGPQFIFQYYREEENGRGNFPPRFSGLQFPNYSSELNVNALELDDSALYLCASSPSGKIGTGELFFGEGSRLTVL.

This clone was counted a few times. The DNA of the CDR3 is TGCGCCAGCAGCTTGGTTGTCATTGGACAGAAATCCGGGGAGCTGTTTTTT. Amino acids: CASSLVVIGQKSGELFF. The chain has TRBV5-1 and TRBJ2-2, with D maybe TRBD1 (6 bases). V was clipped by 0 bases and J by 6 bases, with 18 bases between them. Per germline, CDR1 SGHRS and CDR2 YFSETQ. The CDR3 has 17 residues.

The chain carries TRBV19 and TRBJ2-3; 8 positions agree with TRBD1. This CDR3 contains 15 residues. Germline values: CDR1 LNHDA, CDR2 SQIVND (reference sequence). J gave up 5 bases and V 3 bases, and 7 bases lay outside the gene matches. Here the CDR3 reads CASSIGDRGIDTQYF. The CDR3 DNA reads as TGTGCCAGTAGTATCGGCGACAGGGGAATAGATACGCAGTATTTT.

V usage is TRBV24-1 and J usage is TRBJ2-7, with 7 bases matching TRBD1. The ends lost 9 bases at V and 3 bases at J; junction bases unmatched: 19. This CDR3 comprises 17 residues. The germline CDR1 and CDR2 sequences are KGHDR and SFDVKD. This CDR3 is CATCFDPGQSCCYEQYF. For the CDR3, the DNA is TGTGCCACCTGTTTTGACCCGGGACAGTCTTGCTGCTACGAGCAGTACTTC.

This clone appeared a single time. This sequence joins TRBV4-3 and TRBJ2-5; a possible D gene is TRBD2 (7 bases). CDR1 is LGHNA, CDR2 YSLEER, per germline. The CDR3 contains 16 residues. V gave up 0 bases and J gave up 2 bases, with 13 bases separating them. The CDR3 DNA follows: TGCGCCAGCAGCCAAGATGCGGGGGCCCATCAAGAGACCCAGTACTTC. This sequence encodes CASSQDAGAHQETQYF.

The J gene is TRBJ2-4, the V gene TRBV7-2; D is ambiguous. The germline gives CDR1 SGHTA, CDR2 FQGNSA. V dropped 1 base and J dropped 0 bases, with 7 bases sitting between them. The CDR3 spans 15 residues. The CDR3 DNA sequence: TGTGCCAGCAGCTTAGACAGAACAGCCAAAAACATTCAGTACTTC. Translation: CASSLDRTAKNIQYF.

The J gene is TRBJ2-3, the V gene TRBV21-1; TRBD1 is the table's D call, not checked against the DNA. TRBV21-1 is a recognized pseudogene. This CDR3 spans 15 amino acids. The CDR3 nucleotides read TGTGCCAGCAGAACGACAGGTACTAGCACAGATACGCAGTATTTT. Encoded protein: CASRTTGTSTDTQYF.

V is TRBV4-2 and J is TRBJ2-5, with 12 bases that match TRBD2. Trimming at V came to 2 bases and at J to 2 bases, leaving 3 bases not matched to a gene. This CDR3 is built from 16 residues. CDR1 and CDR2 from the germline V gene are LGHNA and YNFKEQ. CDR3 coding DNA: TGTGCCAGCAGCCAATTGACTAGCGGGGGTCAAGAGACCCAGTACTTC. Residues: CASSQLTSGGQETQYF.

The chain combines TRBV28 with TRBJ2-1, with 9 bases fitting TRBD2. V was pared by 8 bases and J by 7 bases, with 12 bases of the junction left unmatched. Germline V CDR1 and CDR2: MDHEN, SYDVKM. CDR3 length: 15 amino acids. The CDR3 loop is CASGLAGALNNEQFF. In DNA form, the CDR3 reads TGTGCCAGCGGATTAGCGGGAGCCCTGAATAATGAGCAGTTCTTC.

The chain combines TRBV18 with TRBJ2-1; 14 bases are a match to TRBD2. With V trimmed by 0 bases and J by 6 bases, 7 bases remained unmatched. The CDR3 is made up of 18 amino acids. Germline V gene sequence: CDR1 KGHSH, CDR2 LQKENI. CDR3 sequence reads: CASSPPGLAGGMPNEQFF. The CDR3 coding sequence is TGTGCCAGCTCACCACCCGGACTAGCGGGGGGCATGCCCAATGAGCAGTTCTTC. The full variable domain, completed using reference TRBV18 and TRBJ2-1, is NAGVMQNPRHLVRRRGQEARLRCSPMKGHSHVYWYRQLPEEGLKFMVYLQKENIIDESGMPKERFSAEFPKEGPSILRIQQVVRGDSAAYFCASSPPGLAGGMPNEQFFGPGTRLTVL.